The 5 T cell receptor beta chains given below trace back to one sample, sequenced in a study of T cells in women clearing cervical HPV infection. Data came from immunoSEQ multiplex PCR; TCRdb stores just in-frame clones and leaves some out. The table lists about 24,000 clones. Sequencing input: blood buffy coat. These receptors were taken from a woman aged 18 to 75 with a cervical HPV16 infection that either progressed to CIN3+ or cleared (not recorded which).

About this clone itself: The read ends 3 residues before the CDR3 terminus; that terminus is restored from the germline J gene. J is TRBJ2-1 and V is TRBV5-1, with a possible D match to TRBD1 (6 bases). This CDR3 is 14 amino acids long. Germline assignment: CDR1 SGHRS and CDR2 YFSETQ. Deletions cut 0 bases from V and 8 bases from J, with 12 bases between. The CDR3 is CASSLDRATDEQFF. The sequenced CDR3 bases are TGCGCCAGCAGCTTGGACAGGGCGACTGATGAG. Variable domain in full (rest from reference TRBV5-1 and TRBJ2-1): KAGVTQTPRYLIKTRGQQVTLSCSPISGHRSVSWYQQTPGQGLQFLFEYFSETQRNKGNFPGRFSGRQFSNSRSEMNVSTLELGDSALYLCASSLDRATDEQFFGPGTRLTVL.

In the case of this clone: The read gets to within 3 residues of the CDR3 end, and the germline J gene fills in the rest. The rearrangement links TRBV29-1 to TRBJ2-2; 15 bases are shared with TRBD2. The CDR3 loop spans 17 amino acids. The V segment lost 7 bases and the J segment 0 bases; nucleotides outside the gene matches: 6. Germline V lookup: CDR1 SQVTM, CDR2 ANQGSEA. The DNA read from the CDR3 is TGCAGCGCTACCGGGACTAGCGGGAGGACGAACACCGGGGAG. This gives the protein CSATGTSGRTNTGE. The full CDR3 sequence reads CSATGTSGRTNTGELFF.

The CDR3 sequence is CASSTRSSGGDTYTF. The DNA read from the CDR3 is TGTGCCAGTAGTACCCGGAGTTCCGGGGGAGATACC. V usage is TRBV19 and J usage is TRBJ1-2, with D possibly TRBD1 on 5 matching bases. The CDR3 goes on 3 residues after the read ends, and that part is filled in from the germline J gene. The germline CDR1 and CDR2 sequences are LNHDA and SQIVND (reference sequence). The CDR3 extends over 15 amino acids. The full variable domain, completed using reference TRBV19 and TRBJ1-2, is DGGITQSPKYLFRKEGQNVTLSCEQNLNHDAMYWYRQDPGQGLRLIYYSQIVNDFQKGDIAEGYSVSREKKESFPLTVTSAQKNPTAFYLCASSTRSSGGDTYTFGSGTRLTVV.

About this clone itself: The read falls 3 residues short of the CDR3 end, and the missing part is taken from the germline J gene. J is TRBJ1-2 and V is TRBV4-1; 7 bases are shared with TRBD1. Per germline, CDR1 MGHRA and CDR2 YSYEKL. V dropped 1 base and J dropped 4; count of bases not matched to a gene: 12. CDR3 size: 17 residues. CDR3 in amino acids: CASSQAWEPTGLYGYTF. CDR3 bases read: TGCGCCAGCAGCCAAGCTTGGGAGCCGACAGGGCTCTATGGC.

In the case of this clone: The read ends 3 residues early relative to the CDR3; the germline J gene fills the gap. V is TRBV12-5 and J is TRBJ2-5, with D unresolved. This CDR3 comprises 13 residues. The germline gives CDR1 LGHNT, CDR2 FRNRAP. Trimming pared 0 bases from V and 2 bases from J, leaving 4 bases between. CDR3 DNA (partial): TGTGCTAGTGGTTTGGTACAGCAAGAGACC. This translates into CASGLVQQET. The CDR3, in full, reads CASGLVQQETQYF.